This T cell receptor beta chain is from a study of T cell repertoires in cytomegalovirus infection. Each CDR3 protein gets one entry after TCRdb re-called the reads with MiXCR. The data hold roughly 81,000 distinct CDR3 sequences, with less than 4.5% observed a single time. This CDR3 is 15 amino acids long. V was cut by 5 bases and J by 2 bases, with 14 bases left in between. Germline CDR1 reads SEHNR; CDR2 reads FQNEAQ (reference sequence). In this sample, this clonotype turned up many times. The clonotype comes from a human donor in good health (CMV status not recorded). Some clones in this sample may be carry-over from other donors' samples. The sample taken for sequencing was PBMCs. The chain has TRBV7-9 and TRBJ2-3; no clear D gene. In DNA form, the CDR3 reads TGTGCCAGCAGCCAGGACGGCGAGGACACAGATACGCAGTATTTT. Its protein product is CASSQDGEDTDTQYF.